The entry below gives a single TCR beta chain sequence along with its context. Germline values: CDR1 MNHEY, CDR2 SMNVEV (reference sequence). CDR3 size: 15 residues. V was trimmed by 6 bases and J by 9 bases, leaving 18 bases between them. Profiled with immunoSEQ multiplex PCR; TCRdb holds only in-frame clones, not every one. Seen here are some 48,000 clones, roughly 92% observed once, and the top ten hold around a quarter. This sample is part of a study of control samples from healthy donors and cancer patients. The J gene is TRBJ1-6, the V gene TRBV27; D is possibly TRBD1 (6 bases). The TCR sequence derives from a woman between 45 and 65 years old with head and neck cancer. The specimen sequenced was PBMCs. The CDR3 DNA reads TGTGCCAGCAGCTCCGGTAGGGGGGCGTCTTCACCCCTCCACTTT. The encoded protein is CASSSGRGASSPLHF.